Below, 19 T cell receptor beta chains from the same sample are listed, as sequenced in a study of blood T cell repertoires in COVID-19. TCRdb keeps only in-frame clones here, not all; method: immunoSEQ multiplex PCR. The data hold some 400,000 clones, with 81% observed a single time. Sequenced sample: peripheral blood. All receptors derive from a human donor with acute or convalescent COVID-19. The donor label of this sample is uncertain.

The table lists this clone with a count of one. The chain carries TRBV10-1 and TRBJ1-5, with TRBD1 identical over 11 bases. The CDR3 is 16 amino acids. The germline gives CDR1 WNHNN, CDR2 SYGVQD (reference sequence). Trimming cost V 8 bases and J 2 bases; bases outside gene matches: 8. CDR3 protein: CASRDRGTMGNQPQHF. DNA of the CDR3: TGCGCCAGCCGGGACAGGGGGACGATGGGCAATCAGCCCCAGCATTTT.

The genes are TRBV19 and TRBJ1-1; unclear D gene. Germline CDR1 reads LNHDA; CDR2 reads SQIVND (reference sequence). The CDR3 totals 16 residues. V lost 4 bases and J 1 base, leaving 16 bases between the germline ends. The CDR3 nucleotides are TGTGCCAGTAGTAGGGAGCTAGCTGCGGGGAACACTGAAGCTTTCTTT. Amino acids: CASSRELAAGNTEAFF.

The rearrangement links TRBV11-2 to TRBJ2-7; D is perhaps TRBD2 (7 bases). The CDR3 contains 11 residues. Trimming left V 5 bases short and J 9 bases short, with 11 bases between. Looked up from germline, CDR1 is SGHAT and CDR2 is FQNNGV. The CDR3 is CASSRGGGQYF. As DNA, the CDR3 is TGTGCCAGCAGCAGGGGGGGCGGGCAGTACTTC.

The chain couples TRBV18 to TRBJ2-3, with 10 bases identical to TRBD2. CDR1 is KGHSH, CDR2 LQKENI, per germline. The CDR3 is 16 amino acids. Unmatched junction bases numbered 9, after V lost 3 bases and J lost 6 bases. In DNA, the CDR3 is TGTGCCAGCTCACCCCCCCAGCGGGGGGGCGGGGATACGCAGTATTTT. Translating it yields CASSPPQRGGGDTQYF.

The chain employs TRBV28 and TRBJ1-1; TRBD1 matches 7 bases. Germline V gives CDR1 MDHEN, CDR2 SYDVKM. The length of the CDR3 is 18 residues. V shed 4 bases, J shed 4 bases, and the junction held 18 bases outside the gene matches. This chain's CDR3 is CASSSPLRGRGVSTEAFF. The CDR3 DNA reads TGTGCCAGCAGTTCCCCCCTAAGGGGGCGCGGAGTAAGCACTGAAGCTTTCTTT.

The V call is TRBV19, the J call TRBJ2-7; no firm D call. The germline gives CDR1 LNHDA, CDR2 SQIVND (reference sequence). Trimming stripped 2 bases from V and 0 bases from J, with 11 bases between. CDR3 size: 15 residues. Written as DNA, the CDR3 is TGTGCCAGTAGTATAACCGCCGGTCTCTCCTACGAGCAGTACTTC. Translating gives CASSITAGLSYEQYF.

The J gene is TRBJ2-1, the V gene TRBV5-4; the match to TRBD2 covers 11 bases. Trimming removed 4 bases from V and 3 bases from J; junction bases left unmatched: 3. Per germline, CDR1 SGHNT and CDR2 YYREEE (reference sequence). The CDR3 totals 15 residues. The CDR3 nucleotides read TGTGCCAGCAGCCATACTAGCGGGAGCTACAATGAGCAGTTCTTC. Its protein is CASSHTSGSYNEQFF.

The chain links TRBV19 to TRBJ2-7; weak D call: TRBD2 (5 bases). This CDR3 is built from 15 residues. Germline V gene data show CDR1 as LNHDA and CDR2 as SQIVND (reference sequence). Trimming removed 6 bases at V and 0 bases at J, with 15 bases between. The CDR3 reads CASSPRLGSSYEQYF. CDR3 nucleotides: TGTGCCAGTAGCCCAAGATTAGGGAGCTCCTACGAGCAGTACTTC.

This chain links TRBV9 with TRBJ2-3, with 12 bases aligning to TRBD2. This CDR3 has 15 residues. The V segment lost 1 base and the J segment 3 bases; nucleotides outside the gene matches: 0. The germline CDR1 and CDR2 sequences are SGDLS and YYNGEE. In nucleotides, the CDR3 is TGTGCCAGCAGCGTAACTAGCGGGAGGACAGATACGCAGTATTTT. The encoded protein is CASSVTSGRTDTQYF.

The chain uses TRBV6-5 and TRBJ1-1; 10 positions match TRBD1. V shed 6 bases, J shed 4 bases, and the junction held 8 bases outside the gene matches. Per the germline V gene, CDR1 is MNHEY and CDR2 is SVGAGI. The CDR3 is 15 amino acids. The CDR3 here is CASSPDRGRGTEAFF. CDR3 sequence (DNA): TGTGCCAGCAGCCCCGACAGGGGGCGGGGCACTGAAGCTTTCTTT.

The V call is TRBV6-5, the J call TRBJ1-1; D may be TRBD1 (6 bases). Trimming left V 0 bases short and J 7 bases short, with 12 bases between. The CDR3 has 14 residues. Germline V gene data show CDR1 as MNHEY and CDR2 as SVGAGI. CDR3 protein: CASSYSGQTFEAFF. As DNA, the CDR3 is TGTGCCAGCAGTTACTCGGGACAAACCTTTGAAGCTTTCTTT.

This clone was counted once. This sequence joins TRBV3-1 (or the pseudogene TRBV3-2) and TRBJ2-7; a weak D match, TRBD1 (6 bases). V gave up 4 bases and J gave up 1 base, with 14 bases separating them. Germline values: CDR1 LGHDT, CDR2 YNNKEL (reference sequence). This CDR3 is built from 15 residues. Here the CDR3 reads CASSRDPQGSYEQYF. For the CDR3, the DNA is TGTGCCAGCAGCCGCGACCCACAGGGATCCTACGAGCAGTACTTC.

This chain connects TRBV23-1 to TRBJ2-7; possible D gene TRBD2, 6 bases. TRBV23-1 is treated as an ORF (open reading frame) with a function not yet certain. V lost 7 bases and J 5 bases, leaving 18 bases between the germline ends. The CDR3 length is 14 residues. The DNA of the CDR3 is TGCGCCAGCAACCTTAAAGGACGCGGGAACGAGCAGTACTTC. It encodes CASNLKGRGNEQYF.

The rearrangement uses TRBV6-5 and TRBJ1-1; D not resolved. V lost 6 bases, J lost 5 bases, and 16 bases lay in between. The CDR3 runs 14 residues. CDR1 and CDR2 from the germline V gene are MNHEY and SVGAGI. For the CDR3, the DNA is TGTGCCAGCAGACCCGCGGCTTCCTCTACTGAAGCTTTCTTT. This translates into CASRPAASSTEAFF.

This chain connects TRBV4-1 to TRBJ2-1; 9 bases match TRBD2. V trimming: 2 bases; J trimming: 4 bases; junction bases outside the gene matches: 6. The CDR3 runs 16 residues. Germline assignment: CDR1 MGHRA and CDR2 YSYEKL. This CDR3 is CASSQSTSGNYNEQFF. In DNA form, the CDR3 reads TGCGCCAGCAGCCAATCGACTAGCGGAAATTACAATGAGCAGTTCTTC.

The V gene is TRBV27, the J gene TRBJ1-2, with 7 nucleotides matching TRBD1. V lost 2 bases and J lost 4; bases outside the gene matches: 1. Germline V gene lookup returns CDR1 MNHEY and CDR2 SMNVEV (reference sequence). The CDR3 covers 13 residues. CDR3 nucleotide sequence: TGTGCCAGCAGTTTAGGGACAGCCTATGGCTACACCTTC. This translates into CASSLGTAYGYTF.

The chain uses TRBV27 and TRBJ2-1, with TRBD1 matching 9 bases. This CDR3 has 15 residues. Per the germline V gene, CDR1 is MNHEY and CDR2 is SMNVEV (reference sequence). Germline trimming cut 5 bases from V and 2 bases from J; bases unmatched to any gene: 4. CDR3 region: CASSPDRGPYNEQFF. The CDR3 DNA reads TGTGCCAGCAGTCCGGACAGGGGCCCCTACAATGAGCAGTTCTTC.

The J gene is TRBJ1-2, the V gene TRBV5-1, with a possible D match to TRBD1 (6 bases). Deletions cut 4 bases from V and 5 bases from J, with 12 bases between. This CDR3 region has 13 residues. Germline CDR1 reads SGHRS; CDR2 reads YFSETQ. CDR3: CASSRDTGYGYTF. The CDR3 DNA reads as TGCGCCAGCAGCAGGGACACCGGGTATGGCTACACCTTC. The full variable domain, in which reference TRBV5-1 and TRBJ1-2 provide the parts outside the CDR3, is KAGVTQTPRYLIKTRGQQVTLSCSPISGHRSVSWYQQTPGQGLQFLFEYFSETQRNKGNFPGRFSGRQFSNSRSEMNVSTLELGDSALYLCASSRDTGYGYTFGSGTRLTVV.

The chain links TRBV3-1 (or the pseudogene TRBV3-2) to TRBJ2-5; TRBD2 matches at 8 bases. The J segment lost 5 bases and the V segment lost 3 bases, leaving 11 bases of the junction unmatched. The CDR3 length is 16 residues. From germline, CDR1 is LGHDT and CDR2 YNNKEL (reference sequence). The CDR3 sequence: CASSQGGLVRRETQYF. The CDR3 DNA sequence: TGTGCCAGCAGCCAGGGGGGACTAGTCAGGCGGGAGACCCAGTACTTC.